These T cell receptor beta chains were read from a single sample in a study of a mutant IDH1 vaccine in newly diagnosed glioma. These receptors lack a known antigen. The protocol was immunoSEQ multiplex PCR, while the TCRdb copy is restricted to in-frame clones and leaves out a portion. The sample comprises around 9,800 clones, roughly 88% of which are singletons, and 5.2% rests with the top ten. Sequencing used PBMCs, obtained from a glioma patient whose treatment included an IDH1 peptide vaccine. All receptors derive from a woman in her forties with glioma. Some clones in this sample may be carry-over from other donors' samples. Both conserved end residues are part of each CDR3. D genes are given only for firm matches. Only part of the rows carry a size: once, few, many, or a class if the clone is expanded.

>TRBD1|.|TRBJ2-1|TRBV4-1
CASSLKTTGQGNEQFF
TGCGCCAGCAGCCTAAAGACGACAGGGCAGGGGAATGAGCAGTTCTTC
>.|.|TRBJ2-5|TRBV27
CASSLRVVGGAGTQYF
TGTGCCAGCAGTTTAAGGGTGGTGGGGGGCGCCGGGACCCAGTACTTC
>.|.|TRBJ2-2|TRBV9
CASSVAYTGELFF
TGTGCCAGCAGCGTAGCTTACACCGGGGAGCTGTTTTTT
>.|.|TRBJ2-2|TRBV10-1
CASSESGSGELFF
TGCGCCAGCAGTGAGTCGGGGTCCGGGGAGCTGTTTTTT
>TRBD1|few|TRBJ1-1|TRBV30
CAYQQGLSTEAFF
TGTGCCTACCAACAGGGGCTGAGCACTGAAGCTTTCTTT
>TRBD1|once|TRBJ2-7|TRBV30
CAWMGQGVYEQYF
TGTGCCTGGATGGGACAGGGGGTTTACGAGCAGTACTTC
>.|.|TRBJ1-1|TRBV30
CAWSSDFNTEAFF
TGTGCCTGGAGCTCGGACTTTAACACTGAAGCTTTCTTT
>.|.|TRBJ2-5|TRBV5-1
CASSPPGTQETQYF
TGCGCCAGCAGCCCCCCCGGCACCCAAGAGACCCAGTACTTC
>.|.|TRBJ1-5|TRBV10-3
CAISRQDNQPQHF
TGTGCCATCAGTCGACAGGACAATCAGCCCCAGCATTTT
>.|.|TRBJ2-7|TRBV30
CAWSGTGYEQYF
TGTGCCTGGAGCGGGACCGGTTACGAGCAGTACTTC
>TRBD1|.|TRBJ1-2|TRBV5-1
CASSPVPGQEPFYGYTF
TGCGCCAGCAGCCCTGTACCGGGACAGGAACCCTTCTATGGCTACACCTTC
>TRBD1|.|TRBJ1-5|TRBV28
CASSHLDRVNQPQHF
TGTGCCAGCAGTCACTTGGACAGGGTTAATCAGCCCCAGCATTTT
>TRBD1|.|TRBJ1-2|TRBV2
CASSGTGVQRNYGYTF
TGTGCCAGCAGTGGGACAGGGGTTCAGAGGAACTATGGCTACACCTTC
>TRBD2|.|TRBJ2-3|TRBV9
CASSALISGGRRTDTQYF
TGTGCCAGCAGCGCTTTGATTTCTGGCGGGAGGAGGACAGATACGCAGTATTTT
>.|.|TRBJ2-1|TRBV7-2
CASSLDAGSYNEQFF
TGTGCCAGCAGCTTAGATGCCGGATCCTACAATGAGCAGTTCTTC
>.|.|TRBJ2-3|TRBV5-4
CASSLGKDTQYF
TGTGCCAGCAGCTTGGGTAAGGATACGCAGTATTTT
>TRBD1|.|TRBJ2-7|TRBV5-1
CASSFIPGTGTYEQYF
TGCGCCAGCAGCTTTATCCCGGGGACAGGAACCTACGAGCAGTACTTC
>.|.|TRBJ2-3|TRBV9
CASSTPTEADTQYF
TGTGCCAGCAGCACTCCAACAGAGGCAGATACGCAGTATTTT
>.|few|TRBJ1-1|TRBV7-2
CASSLSWANTEAFF
TGTGCCAGCAGCTTAAGTTGGGCGAACACTGAAGCTTTCTTT
>.|.|TRBJ2-5|TRBV7-5
CARRGGQATQETQYF
TGTGCCAGAAGAGGGGGCCAGGCGACACAAGAGACCCAGTACTTC
>.|.|TRBJ1-4|TRBV28
CASAERVRTGREKLFF
TGTGCCAGCGCTGAGAGGGTCAGAACTGGGAGAGAAAAACTGTTTTTT
>TRBD2|few|TRBJ2-1|TRBV9
CASSVGLAGNNEQFF
TGTGCCAGCAGCGTAGGACTAGCGGGTAACAATGAGCAGTTCTTC
>TRBD1|.|TRBJ1-1|TRBV11-2
CASSEHRGENTEAFF
TGTGCCAGCAGCGAACACAGGGGCGAGAACACTGAAGCTTTCTTT
>.|.|TRBJ1-2|TRBV15
CATSRGGRNYGYTF
TGTGCCACCAGCAGGGGTGGACGGAACTATGGCTACACCTTC
>.|.|TRBJ1-2|TRBV4-1
CASSGGRANYGYTF
TGCGCCAGCAGCGGCGGGCGAGCTAACTATGGCTACACTTTC
>.|once|TRBJ1-5|TRBV6-1
CASSGLDWNQPQHF
TGTGCCAGCAGTGGTCTAGATTGGAATCAGCCCCAGCATTTT